The clone carrying this TCR beta chain was observed a handful of times. Its antigen is unknown. This sample is part of a study of cytomegalovirus exposure and HLA in healthy donors. It was with 60 Vbeta and 13 Jbeta primers that the PCR ran. Sequenced by immunoSEQ multiplex PCR; TCRdb stores in-frame clones only, minus some. The repertoire holds around 110,000 clones, approximately 9.4% seen once, with approximately 3% in the top ten. Overall study results and limits: Later work associated roughly 15,000 TCR beta sequences with HLA alleles at 0.05 false discovery rate. While the bulk of TCR sequences proved rare, some public TCRs turned up in many donors. Later, TCR association rates were found to vary by HLA locus, highest for DRB1 and lowest for HLA-C.

Germline-derived CDR1 and CDR2 are MNHNS and SASEGT. V was pared by 0 bases and J by 7 bases, with 9 bases of the junction left unmatched. The CDR3 extends over 16 amino acids. The gene calls are TRBV6-1 and TRBJ2-1; 7 bases fit TRBD2. This sequence was found in a man aged 30 to 39 in good health and CMV-seronegative. The sample consisted of PBMCs. CDR3 loop: CASSEAGGDRSNEQFF. The DNA for the CDR3 is TGTGCCAGCAGTGAAGCGGGGGGGGATCGTTCAAATGAGCAGTTCTTC.